Listed below are T cell receptor beta chains from one sample, sequenced in a study of OX40 agonist ivuxolimab in advanced cancers. Profiled with immunoSEQ multiplex PCR; TCRdb holds only in-frame clones, not every one. The sample records more than 70,000 clones, 70% to 90% being singletons. The sample here was CD4+ or CD8+ T cells sorted from blood, taken in a trial of the OX40 agonist ivuxolimab. The receptors shown here come from an adult with an advanced solid tumor such as melanoma, head and neck, liver or kidney cancer. Each CDR3 is given with its conserved first and last residue. The D gene is left open where the match is weak. Size is stated for part of the rows, as once, few or many counts, or as a class when the clone is expanded.

>TRBJ2-5|17|TRBV11-2|-|TRBD2
TGTGCCAGCAGCTCCATCCGGGGGGGGGCGCTCCAAGAGACCCAGTACTTC
CASSSIRGGALQETQYF
>TRBJ2-5|14|TRBV5-1|-|-
TGCGCCAGCAGCTCCCTCCCCCCCACAGAGACCCAGTACTTC
CASSSLPPTETQYF
>TRBJ1-5|14|TRBV5-4|few|-
TGTGCCAGCAGCTTGGGAGCGGGGACTCAGCCCCAGCATTTT
CASSLGAGTQPQHF
>TRBJ1-2|14|TRBV28|few|TRBD1
TGTGCCAGCAGTCTGGGACAGAATAACTATGGCTACACCTTC
CASSLGQNNYGYTF
>TRBJ2-6|17|TRBV28|-|TRBD1
TGTGCCAGCAGAGATCGGACAGGGGGGCCTGGGGCCAACGTCCTGACTTTC
CASRDRTGGPGANVLTF
>TRBJ2-1|18|TRBV4-2|-|TRBD1
TGTGCCAGCAGCCCGGGGACAGGGATGCAGTACTCCTACAATGAGCAGTTCTTC
CASSPGTGMQYSYNEQFF
>TRBJ1-3|13|TRBV29-1|once|-
TGCAGCGCTCGTCGGAGCTCTGGAAACACCATATATTTT
CSARRSSGNTIYF
>TRBJ2-7|14|TRBV7-6|-|-
TGTGCCAGCAGCTTAAGCCACCTCGCCTACGAGCAGTACTTC
CASSLSHLAYEQYF
>TRBJ1-1|13|TRBV6-5|-|-
TGTGCCAGCAGTTATAATCGGAACACTGAAGCTTTCTTT
CASSYNRNTEAFF
>TRBJ1-2|13|TRBV5-6|-|TRBD1
TGTGCCAGCAGCCAGGACAGGGGATACGGCTACACCTTC
CASSQDRGYGYTF
>TRBJ2-1|18|TRBV5-4|-|-
TGTGCCAGCAGCTTGGAGCTCGTTGGGCAGGGGAGCACGCATGAGCAGTTCTTC
CASSLELVGQGSTHEQFF
>TRBJ2-7|14|TRBV6-5|-|TRBD2
TGTGCCAGCAGCGGACTAGCCGCTGGGTACGAGCAGTACTTC
CASSGLAAGYEQYF
>TRBJ1-6|13|TRBV4-3|once|-
TGCGCCAGCAGCCAAGTATCCAATTCACCCCTCCACTTT
CASSQVSNSPLHF
>TRBJ2-4|18|TRBV9|-|TRBD2
TGTGCCAGCAGCGTAGGTCCTAGCGGGGGGGATACTCAAAACATTCAGTACTTC
CASSVGPSGGDTQNIQYF
>TRBJ2-7|14|TRBV18|-|-
TGTGCCAGCTCACCACAAGGCAGGGGACACGAGCAGTACTTC
CASSPQGRGHEQYF
>TRBJ2-3|13|TRBV14|few|-
TGTGCCAGCAGCCTCCTCGGGTCGGATACGCAGTATTTT
CASSLLGSDTQYF
>TRBJ1-3|16|TRBV9|-|-
TGTGCCAGCAGCATTACGACTGATAACTCTGGAAACACCATATATTTT
CASSITTDNSGNTIYF
>TRBJ2-7|13|TRBV7-9|-|-
TGTGCCAGCACAAAGCAGGGCACGGGGGAGCAGTACTTC
CASTKQGTGEQYF
>TRBJ2-7|12|TRBV28|-|-
TGTGCCAGCAGTTTAGAGCATTCCGAGTCGTACTTC
CASSLEHSESYF
>TRBJ1-1|13|TRBV5-1|-|-
TGCGCCAGCAGCCCGGAGAGGAACACTGAAGCTTTCTTT
CASSPERNTEAFF
>TRBJ2-2|17|TRBV19|once|TRBD1
TGTGCCAGTAGGATATACTCTAAGGGGGCGACGACCGGGGAGCTGTTTTTT
CASRIYSKGATTGELFF
>TRBJ1-5|13|TRBV7-6|-|-
TGTGCCAGCAGCCCGACAGAAAATCAGCCCCAGCATTTT
CASSPTENQPQHF
>TRBJ2-2|13|TRBV30|-|TRBD2
TGTGCTTGTGGGGGGGCGAACACCGGGGAGCTGTTTTTT
CACGGANTGELFF
>TRBJ2-5|15|TRBV6-5|-|-
TGTGCCAGCAGTTACGGAGGCTACAGGCAGGAGACCCAGTACTTC
CASSYGGYRQETQYF
>TRBJ2-3|11|TRBV6-5|-|-
TGTGCCAGCCATAGTGGGGGTACGCAGTATTTT
CASHSGGTQYF
>TRBJ2-2|16|TRBV28|-|TRBD2
TGTGCCAGCAGTTCCCCCGGGGGGGTGAACACCGGGGAGCTGTTTTTT
CASSSPGGVNTGELFF
>TRBJ1-6|15|TRBV6-5|once|TRBD1
TGTGCCAGCAGAGCGGTGGGACAGAGCCATTCACCCCTCCACTTT
CASRAVGQSHSPLHF
>TRBJ2-3|15|TRBV28|-|-
TGTGCCAGCAGTAATATAGGACCTAGCACAGATACGCAGTATTTT
CASSNIGPSTDTQYF
>TRBJ2-2|14|TRBV19|once|-
TGTGCCAGTAGTATATCGGGCGGAACCGGGGAGCTGTTTTTT
CASSISGGTGELFF
>TRBJ1-2|16|TRBV13|-|-
TGTGCCAGCAGCTTAGCCTTGTCGGGACTCAACTATGGCTACACCTTC
CASSLALSGLNYGYTF
>TRBJ1-4|12|TRBV29-1|-|-
TGCAGCGTTCGAGACAGGAATGAAAAACTGTTTTTT
CSVRDRNEKLFF
>TRBJ2-5|14|TRBV10-3|-|TRBD2
TGTGCCATCAGTGACGGACTAGCGGAAGAGACCCAGTACTTC
CAISDGLAEETQYF
>TRBJ1-6|15|TRBV5-4|-|TRBD1
TGTGCCAGCAGCTTGGAGGAGGGGGCAAGATCACCCCTCCACTTT
CASSLEEGARSPLHF
>TRBJ1-4|14|TRBV7-9|once|-
TGTGCCAGCAGCTTAGGGGGAGCTAATGAAAAACTGTTTTTT
CASSLGGANEKLFF
>TRBJ2-5|13|TRBV5-6|-|TRBD1
TGTGCCAGCAGCTTTCAGGGGGTAGAGACCCAGTACTTC
CASSFQGVETQYF
>TRBJ1-4|17|TRBV19|once|TRBD1
TGTGCCAGTAGTATAGTTGGGCGACAGGGTCCTAATGAAAAACTGTTTTTT
CASSIVGRQGPNEKLFF
>TRBJ1-5|15|TRBV5-5|-|TRBD1
TGTGCCAGCACACCTACAGGGGACCACAATCAGCCCCAGCATTTT
CASTPTGDHNQPQHF
>TRBJ2-5|15|TRBV5-1|-|-
TGCGCCAGCAGTACGCAGACGGCGGAGGAGGAGACCCAGTACTTC
CASSTQTAEEETQYF
>TRBJ1-5|15|TRBV6-5|-|-
TGTGCCAGCAGTTATAAGGGTTTCAGCAATCAGCCCCAGCATTTT
CASSYKGFSNQPQHF
>TRBJ1-5|15|TRBV15|-|-
TGTGCCACCTCAGGGGAGCTAACGCGTAATCAGCCCCAGCATTTT
CATSGELTRNQPQHF
>TRBJ1-5|15|TRBV6-5|once|-
TGTGCCAGCAGTACCACAGGGAACGGCAATCAGCCCCAGCATTTT
CASSTTGNGNQPQHF
>TRBJ2-7|14|TRBV18|-|-
TGTGCCAGCTCACCACGGGACAACCACTACGAGCAGTACTTC
CASSPRDNHYEQYF
>TRBJ1-1|12|TRBV30|once|TRBD1
TGTGCCTGGAGGAGGGCAGGGGGTCGAGCTTTCTTT
CAWRRAGGRAFF
>TRBJ2-7|15|TRBV7-2|-|TRBD2
TGTGCCAGCAGCTCGCGCGGCGGGGGGCGGTACGAGCAGTACTTC
CASSSRGGGRYEQYF
>TRBJ2-7|15|TRBV9|-|-
TGTGCCAGCAGCGTAGCCCCGACTAGTACCTACGAGCAGTACTTC
CASSVAPTSTYEQYF
>TRBJ1-5|14|TRBV19|-|-
TGTGCCAGTAGTACAACAGGTAAAAATCAGCCCCAGCATTTT
CASSTTGKNQPQHF
>TRBJ2-3|16|TRBV10-1|-|TRBD2
TGCGCCAGCAGTGTGACTAGCGGGGCGGGCACAGATACGCAGTATTTT
CASSVTSGAGTDTQYF
>TRBJ2-3|15|TRBV10-3|-|TRBD2
TGTGCCATCAGTCCTGGACTAGCGGGTACAGATACGCAGTATTTT
CAISPGLAGTDTQYF